This TCR beta chain was profiled in a study of blood T cell repertoires in COVID-19. Germline V gene lookup returns CDR1 GTSNPN and CDR2 SVGIG (reference sequence). V was pared by 1 base and J by 4 bases, with 13 bases between. The CDR3 is made up of 14 amino acids. In the authors' workflow: Researchers report that nucleated cell counts were estimated from reference gene primer amplification. Produced via immunoSEQ multiplex PCR; TCRdb's table is partial and in-frame only. The V and J calls and clone size are taken from that table; D and trimming were inferred from the DNA. The table records some 270,000 clones, over 75% of them present only once.

This sequence originates from a woman aged 50 to 60 with acute COVID-19. The sequenced sample consisted of PBMCs or T cells enriched from blood (not recorded which). The V call is TRBV30, the J call TRBJ1-1; D may be TRBD1 (5 bases). In nucleotides, the CDR3 is TGTGCCTGGAGTGCTCGGGGGGTCGGCACTGAAGCTTTCTTT. It specifies CAWSARGVGTEAFF.